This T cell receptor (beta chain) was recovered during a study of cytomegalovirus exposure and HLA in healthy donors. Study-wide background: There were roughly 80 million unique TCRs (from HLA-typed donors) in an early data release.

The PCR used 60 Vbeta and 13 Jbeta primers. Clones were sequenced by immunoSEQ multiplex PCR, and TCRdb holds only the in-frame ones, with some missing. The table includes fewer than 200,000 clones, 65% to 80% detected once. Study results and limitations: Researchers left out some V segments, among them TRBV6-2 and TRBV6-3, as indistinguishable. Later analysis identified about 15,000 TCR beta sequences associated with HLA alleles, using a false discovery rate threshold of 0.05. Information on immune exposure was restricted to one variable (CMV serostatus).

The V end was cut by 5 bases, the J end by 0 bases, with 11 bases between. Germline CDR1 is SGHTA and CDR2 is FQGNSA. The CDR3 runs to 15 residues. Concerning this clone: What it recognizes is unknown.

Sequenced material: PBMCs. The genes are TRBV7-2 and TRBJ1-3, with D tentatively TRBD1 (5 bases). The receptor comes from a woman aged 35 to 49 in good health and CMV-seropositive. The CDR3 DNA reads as TGTGCCAGCAGCGCCACCGGGGGCTCTGGAAACACCATATATTTT. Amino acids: CASSATGGSGNTIYF.